This TCR beta chain comes out of a study of Ad26.COV2.S vaccination and SARS-CoV-2 variants. Study background: This donor came from the COV1001 trial of Ad26.COV2.S. Ad26.COV2.S shots went into the muscle once or twice, 56 days apart. Regarding the study as a whole: Whether participants received vaccine or placebo, their non-spike TCR breadth was similar.

Only in-frame clones appear in the TCRdb table, and some are missing; sequencing was by immunoSEQ multiplex PCR. The sample lists under 300,000 clones; around 85% were seen once. Treatment of the sample: some 20 received Ad26.COV2.S at low or high dose, single or two shots; five or six received placebo; per-sample allocation not given. All samples were drawn on day 63, counting from the first vaccine or placebo injection. A Boston donor was an adult aged 18-55 years. This clone was seen more than once but under ten times. Its target is not known. This receptor was taken from a person between 18 and 65 years old who received the Ad26.COV2.S COVID-19 vaccine or a placebo. Here the sequenced sample was peripheral blood, taken in a trial of Ad26.COV2.S vaccine versus placebo.

The CDR3 sequence is CASSHTTSGKRNEQFF. CDR3 bases: TGCGCCAGCAGCCACACGACTAGCGGGAAGAGGAATGAGCAGTTCTTC. The gene calls are TRBV4-1 and TRBJ2-1; TRBD2 aligns across 11 bases. This CDR3 spans 16 amino acids. CDR1 MGHRA and CDR2 YSYEKL come from the germline V gene. Trimming removed 3 bases from V and 7 bases from J; junction bases left unmatched: 8.